The T cell receptor (beta chain) under discussion was sequenced for a study of cytomegalovirus exposure and HLA in healthy donors. At the level of the study: Unique TCRs numbering about 85 million, obtained from HLA-typed donors, made up an early data release. Researchers found that approximately 77% of about 400 genotyped donors fell within the Caucasian-associated ancestry cluster.

Study conclusions and caveats: With high specificity and sensitivity, the classifier reportedly diagnosed cytomegalovirus status. By HLA locus, TCR association rates varied in a later analysis, with DRB1 showing the most and HLA-C the fewest.

Note on this clone: The target antigen is unknown.

This CDR3 comprises 11 residues. Trimming stripped 8 bases from V and 3 bases from J, with 8 bases between. The germline V gene has CDR1 MNHNS and CDR2 SASEGT. PCR amplification relied on 60 Vbeta primers (plus 13 Jbeta primers). Only in-frame clones appear in the TCRdb table, and some are missing; sequencing was by immunoSEQ multiplex PCR. The sample records 150,000 to 200,000 clones, about 80% being singletons. The specimen was PBMCs. This TCR came from a man over 45 in good health and CMV-seropositive. V is TRBV6-1 and J is TRBJ2-7; D is uncertain. CDR3: CASSRFYEQYV. CDR3 coding DNA: TGTGCCAGCTCTAGATTCTACGAGCAGTACGTC.